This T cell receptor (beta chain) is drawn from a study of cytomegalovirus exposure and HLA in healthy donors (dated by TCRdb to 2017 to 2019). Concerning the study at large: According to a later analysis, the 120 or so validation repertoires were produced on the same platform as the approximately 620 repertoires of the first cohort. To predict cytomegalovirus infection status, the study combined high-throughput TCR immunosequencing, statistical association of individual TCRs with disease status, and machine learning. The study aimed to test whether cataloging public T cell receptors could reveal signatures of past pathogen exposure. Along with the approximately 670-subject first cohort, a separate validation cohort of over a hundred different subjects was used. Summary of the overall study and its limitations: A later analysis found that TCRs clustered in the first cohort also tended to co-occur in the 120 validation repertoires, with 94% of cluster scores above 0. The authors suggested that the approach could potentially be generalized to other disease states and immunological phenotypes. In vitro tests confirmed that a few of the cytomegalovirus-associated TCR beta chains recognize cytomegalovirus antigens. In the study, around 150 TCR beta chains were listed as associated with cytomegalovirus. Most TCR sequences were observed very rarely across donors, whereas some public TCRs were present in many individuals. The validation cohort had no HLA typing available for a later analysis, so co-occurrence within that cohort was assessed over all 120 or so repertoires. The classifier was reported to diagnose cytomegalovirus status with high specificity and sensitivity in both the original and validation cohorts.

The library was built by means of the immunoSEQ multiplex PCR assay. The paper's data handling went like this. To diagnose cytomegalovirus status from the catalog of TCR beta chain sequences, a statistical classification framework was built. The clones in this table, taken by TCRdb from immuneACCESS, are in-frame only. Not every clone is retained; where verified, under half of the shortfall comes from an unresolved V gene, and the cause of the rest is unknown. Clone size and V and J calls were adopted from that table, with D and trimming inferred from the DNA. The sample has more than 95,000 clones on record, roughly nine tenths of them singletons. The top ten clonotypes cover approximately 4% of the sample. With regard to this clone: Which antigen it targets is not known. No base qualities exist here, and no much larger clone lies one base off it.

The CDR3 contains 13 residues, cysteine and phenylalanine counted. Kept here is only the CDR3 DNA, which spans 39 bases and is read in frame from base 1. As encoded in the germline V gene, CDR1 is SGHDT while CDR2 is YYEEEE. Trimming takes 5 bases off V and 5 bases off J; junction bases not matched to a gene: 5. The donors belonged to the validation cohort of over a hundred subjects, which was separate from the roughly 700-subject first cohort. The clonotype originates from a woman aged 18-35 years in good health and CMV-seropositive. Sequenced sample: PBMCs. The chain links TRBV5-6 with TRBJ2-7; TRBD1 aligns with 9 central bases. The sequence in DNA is TGTGCCAGCAGAACGACAGGGGGGCACGAGCAGTACTTC. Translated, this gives CASRTTGGHEQYF.